What follows describes a single TCR beta chain. From germline, CDR1 is SEHNR and CDR2 FQNEAQ (reference sequence). This CDR3 comprises 18 residues. Trimming cost V 4 bases and J 2 bases; bases outside gene matches: 13. This sample is part of a study of T cell repertoires in cytomegalovirus infection. TCRdb re-derived calls from the reads in MiXCR, one entry per CDR3 protein. The repertoire includes around 490,000 distinct CDR3 sequences, about 30% of them detected once, and around 14% sits in the top ten. The material sequenced was PBMCs. This sequence joins TRBV7-9 and TRBJ2-3; 9 bases agree with TRBD1. This receptor was identified in a human donor in good health (CMV status not recorded). Some clones in this sample may be carry-over from other donors' samples. The CDR3 nucleotides are TGTGCCAGCAGCTCAACGATACAGGGGGCGCGGCCCACAGATACGCAGTATTTT. Translated, it gives CASSSTIQGARPTDTQYF. The full variable domain, rest sourced from reference TRBV7-9 and TRBJ2-3, is DTGVSQNPRHKITKRGQNVTFRCDPISEHNRLYWYRQTLGQGPEFLTYFQNEAQLEKSRLLSDRFSAERPKGSFSTLEIQRTEQGDSAMYLCASSSTIQGARPTDTQYFGPGTRLTVL.